Listed here are 14 T cell receptor beta chains from one sample, sequenced in a study of blood T cell repertoires in COVID-19. Some clones are missing from TCRdb's copy, which holds only in-frame ones; the method was immunoSEQ multiplex PCR. The data show over 150,000 clones, with 89% seen just once and about 1.9% held by the top ten. The sequencing sample was made of peripheral blood. All receptors come from a man younger than 35 who had recovered from COVID-19.

This clone was seen just once. The chain is built from TRBV6-2 or TRBV6-3 and TRBJ2-1; TRBD2 matches at 9 bases. The V segment lost 0 bases and the J segment 2 bases; nucleotides outside the gene matches: 8. The CDR3 spans 18 residues. Germline V lookup: CDR1 MNHEY, CDR2 SVGEGT. CDR3 sequence: CASSYSDLAGVTYNEQFF. For the CDR3, the DNA is TGTGCCAGCAGTTACTCGGATTTAGCGGGAGTGACCTACAATGAGCAGTTCTTC.

The chain carries TRBV27 and TRBJ1-5; no firm D call. Trimming pared 3 bases from V and 7 bases from J, leaving 10 bases between. From germline, CDR1 is MNHEY and CDR2 SMNVEV (reference sequence). The CDR3 has 13 amino acids. The CDR3 region is CASSFPGSQPQHF. The CDR3 DNA reads TGTGCCAGCAGTTTCCCAGGAAGCCAGCCCCAGCATTTT.

The chain has TRBV28 and TRBJ2-6, with D tentatively TRBD2 (7 bases). The CDR3 has 15 amino acids. The V and J ends lost 6 bases and 2 bases respectively, with 11 bases between them. CDR1 MDHEN and CDR2 SYDVKM come from the germline V gene. The CDR3 DNA is TGTGCCAGCAGGAAGGGGGGGCCTGGGGCCAACGTCCTGACTTTC. It is translated as CASRKGGPGANVLTF. Complete variable domain (other parts from reference TRBV28 and TRBJ2-6): DVKVTQSSRYLVKRTGEKVFLECVQDMDHENMFWYRQDPGLGLRLIYFSYDVKMKEKGDIPEGYSVSREKKERFSLILESASTNQTSMYLCASRKGGPGANVLTFGAGSRLTVL.

CDR3 DNA: TGCGCCAGCAGCTACGTACAGGGGAGCACTGAAGCTTTCTTT. It encodes CASSYVQGSTEAFF. This chain links TRBV4-3 with TRBJ1-1; 7 bases are shared with TRBD1. The CDR3 totals 14 residues. Germline-derived CDR1 and CDR2 are LGHNA and YSLEER. The junction had 7 bases not matched to a gene; V was cut back by 5 bases and J by 4 bases.

This clone was counted between two and nine times. The chain couples TRBV5-1 to TRBJ2-1, with 7 bases aligning to TRBD1. Germline V gives CDR1 SGHRS, CDR2 YFSETQ. The trim removed 2 bases at V and 9 bases at J, leaving 5 bases unmatched. The CDR3 loop spans 13 amino acids. DNA for the CDR3: TGCGCCAGCAGCTTTGACAGGGAAACTGAGCAGTTCTTC. This encodes CASSFDRETEQFF.

This clone was recorded a few times. The chain is built from TRBV6-2 or TRBV6-3 and TRBJ2-2; 8 bases are shared with TRBD1. The CDR3 contains 16 residues. The germline V gene encodes CDR1 MNHEY and CDR2 SVGEGT. With V trimmed by 6 bases and J by 4 bases, 10 bases remained unmatched. CDR3 sequence reads: CASSPLGQGSTGELFF. The CDR3 region has the DNA TGTGCCAGCAGCCCCCTCGGACAGGGAAGCACCGGGGAGCTGTTTTTT.

The gene calls are TRBV27 and TRBJ1-3; 8 positions match TRBD1. Per the germline V gene, CDR1 is MNHEY and CDR2 is SMNVEV (reference sequence). The V and J ends lost 6 bases and 4 bases, in that order; junction bases with no gene match: 8. The CDR3 spans 15 residues. The CDR3 here is CASSPRGRIGNTIYF. CDR3 coding DNA: TGTGCCAGCAGCCCCAGGGGGCGAATCGGAAACACCATATATTTT.

The V gene is TRBV7-9, the J gene TRBJ2-3; TRBD2 matches 9 bases. CDR3 length: 15 residues. Losses at the gene ends were 3 bases for V and 5 bases for J; bases not matched to a gene: 6. In germline, CDR1 is SEHNR, CDR2 FQNEAQ (reference sequence). The CDR3 nucleotides are TGTGCCAGCAGCTTTGGCGGGGGGGCCGGAGATACGCAGTATTTT. Translated: CASSFGGGAGDTQYF.

The gene calls are TRBV2 and TRBJ2-1, with TRBD2 matching over 8 bases. Germline CDR1 and CDR2: SNHLY and FYNNEI. The CDR3 totals 20 residues. The V and J ends lost 4 bases and 0 bases, in that order; junction bases with no gene match: 17. The DNA of the CDR3 is TGTGCCAGCAGTGTCGAACTAGCGGTAACCTCTTTGAGCTCCTACAATGAGCAGTTCTTC. This codes for CASSVELAVTSLSSYNEQFF.

The gene calls are TRBV5-4 and TRBJ1-1; 9 bases are a match to TRBD1. The CDR3 is 13 amino acids. V gave up 2 bases and J gave up 8 bases; unmatched junction bases: 4. The germline V gene encodes CDR1 SGHNT and CDR2 YYREEE (reference sequence). The CDR3 is CASSFGGQGEAFF. CDR3 coding DNA: TGTGCCAGCAGCTTCGGAGGACAGGGGGAAGCTTTCTTT.

CDR3 amino acids: CASSVVGASTDTQYF. Written as DNA, the CDR3 is TGTGCCAGCAGCGTAGTTGGGGCCAGCACAGATACGCAGTATTTT. The chain has TRBV9 and TRBJ2-3, with D possibly being TRBD1 (5 bases). The CDR3 is made up of 15 amino acids. Looked up from germline, CDR1 is SGDLS and CDR2 is YYNGEE. V gave up 0 bases and J gave up 0 bases, with 8 bases separating them.

This chain uses TRBV12-3 or TRBV12-4 with TRBJ1-3, with D possibly TRBD1 on 5 matching bases. Trimming stripped 1 base from V and 4 bases from J, with 5 bases between. The CDR3 sequence is 13 residues long. CDR3 nucleotide sequence: TGTGCCAGCAGTTTAGGGACAGGAAACACCATATATTTT. Translating it yields CASSLGTGNTIYF.

This chain connects TRBV27 to TRBJ2-5, with TRBD1 matching over 9 bases. The CDR3 extends over 17 amino acids. Germline V lookup: CDR1 MNHEY, CDR2 SMNVEV (reference sequence). J lost 1 base, V lost 4 bases, and 10 bases had no gene match. CDR3 in amino acids: CASSSETGTGTQETQYF. The CDR3 DNA sequence: TGTGCCAGCAGTTCAGAAACCGGGACAGGGACCCAAGAGACCCAGTACTTC.

The chain combines TRBV28 with TRBJ2-2; 7 bases are shared with TRBD1. V gave up 6 bases and J gave up 4 bases; unmatched junction bases: 11. The CDR3 has 16 residues. CDR1 is MDHEN and CDR2 is SYDVKM in the germline V gene. The CDR3 protein is CASSKADRVGTGELFF. The CDR3 DNA reads as TGTGCCAGCAGCAAAGCCGACAGGGTGGGCACCGGGGAGCTGTTTTTT.